Listed here are 27 T cell receptor beta chains from one sample, sequenced in a study of T-cell memory formation after mild COVID-19. TCRdb re-derived calls from the 5' RACE reads in MiXCR, one entry per CDR3 protein. The table lists roughly 400,000 distinct CDR3 sequences, roughly 17% of them singletons. Sequenced: PBMCs or a T cell subset sorted from them (not recorded which). The receptors were sampled from a man younger than 35 who had mild COVID-19 (a few samples of this study predate the infection). Cell type and time point are not known.

V is TRBV28 and J is TRBJ1-6, with a weak D call TRBD1 (6 bases). The germline V gene encodes CDR1 MDHEN and CDR2 SYDVKM. Trimming took 2 bases from V and 10 from J, leaving 15 bases between them. The CDR3 has 15 residues. CDR3: CASSLPQNQGSPLHF. As DNA, the CDR3 is TGTGCCAGCAGTTTACCACAAAACCAGGGGTCACCCCTCCACTTT.

The DNA of the CDR3 is TGTGCCAGCAGCCCCCGAGGGGTTTCCTCAGAGACTGAAGCTTTCTTT. Its protein is CASSPRGVSSETEAFF. The gene calls are TRBV7-2 and TRBJ1-1, with D tentatively TRBD1 (5 bases). Germline V gene lookup returns CDR1 SGHTA and CDR2 FQGNSA. This CDR3 region has 16 residues. V was clipped by 5 bases and J by 5 bases, with 21 bases between them.

This chain joins TRBV14 and TRBJ2-2, with D perhaps TRBD1 or TRBD2 (6 bases each). The CDR3 consists of 16 residues. CDR1 is SGHDN, CDR2 FVKESK, per germline. The V end lost 2 bases, the J end lost 3 bases, and 13 bases lay between the germline ends. The CDR3 DNA reads as TGTGCCAGCAGCCAAAATTGGGGGGCTGACACCGGGGAGCTGTTTTTT. Translating gives CASSQNWGADTGELFF.

The rearrangement links TRBV3-1 to TRBJ2-3; 15 bases line up with TRBD2. Trimming took 5 bases from V and 7 from J; bases not matched to a gene: 7. Germline assignment: CDR1 LGHDT and CDR2 YNNKEL (reference sequence). The CDR3 extends over 16 amino acids. This CDR3 is CASSGTSGGSRHTQYF. CDR3 nucleotide sequence: TGTGCCAGCAGCGGGACTAGCGGGGGGTCCCGACATACGCAGTATTTT.

This chain connects TRBV21-1 to TRBJ2-7. TRBV21-1 is assigned pseudogene status. The CDR3 runs to 14 residues. As DNA, the CDR3 is TGTGCCAGCAGCAAAGACGGGAGCTCCTACGAGCAGTACTTC. Protein product: CASSKDGSSYEQYF.

The rearrangement links TRBV7-2 to TRBJ1-1; TRBD1 might be the D (5 bases). Germline CDR1 SGHTA, CDR2 FQGNSA. With 4 bases removed from V and 8 bases from J, the gap between germline ends came to 14 bases. The CDR3 runs to 13 residues. The CDR3 protein is CASSYLLRGEAFF. The CDR3 nucleotides are TGTGCCAGCAGCTACCTTCTTAGGGGCGAAGCTTTCTTT.

This clonotype was seen a few times. V is TRBV4-2 and J is TRBJ2-3; no clear D gene. Germline V lookup: CDR1 LGHNA, CDR2 YNFKEQ. Trimming stripped 5 bases from V and 6 bases from J, with 21 bases between. This CDR3 spans 16 amino acids. CDR3 loop: CASSGGGSLPVDTQYF. CDR3 in DNA: TGTGCCAGCAGCGGCGGCGGATCCCTACCGGTGGATACGCAGTATTTT.

The chain is built from TRBV29-1 and TRBJ2-7, with a possible D match to TRBD1 (6 bases). Germline CDR1 and CDR2: SQVTM and ANQGSEA. V lost 7 bases to trimming and J lost 1 base, with 8 bases between them. The CDR3 contains 11 residues. CDR3: CSAGTSYEQYF. As DNA, the CDR3 is TGCAGCGCTGGGACATCCTACGAGCAGTACTTC.

The chain combines TRBV11-3 with TRBJ2-7; D could derive from TRBD1 or TRBD2 (6 bases each). The germline CDR1 and CDR2 sequences are SGHNT and YENEEA. The CDR3 runs to 16 residues. Trimming removed 0 bases from V and 2 bases from J, with 14 bases in between. The CDR3 DNA is TGTGCCAGCAGCTTAGATATGTGGGGGGCCCCCTACGAGCAGTACGTC. This sequence encodes CASSLDMWGAPYEQYV.

This clonotype showed up just a few times. The V and J genes are TRBV19 and TRBJ2-7, with D possibly being TRBD1 (5 bases). The CDR3 consists of 14 residues. The V gene lost 3 bases and the J gene lost 2 bases, with 11 bases spanning the gap. Germline-derived CDR1 and CDR2 are LNHDA and SQIVND (reference sequence). The CDR3 coding sequence is TGTGCCAGTAGTATCTTAGGGGCTACCTACGAGCAGTACTTC. Protein sequence: CASSILGATYEQYF. The full variable domain, with the rest looked up from reference TRBV19 and TRBJ2-7, is DGGITQSPKYLFRKEGQNVTLSCEQNLNHDAMYWYRQDPGQGLRLIYYSQIVNDFQKGDIAEGYSVSREKKESFPLTVTSAQKNPTAFYLCASSILGATYEQYFGPGTRLTVT.

This clonotype was recorded a few times. The gene calls are TRBV5-1 and TRBJ2-3, with 8 bases aligning to TRBD2. The CDR3 runs 15 residues. Germline loops: CDR1 SGHRS, CDR2 YFSETQ. V shed 0 bases, J shed 7 bases, and the junction held 7 bases outside the gene matches. The CDR3 region has the DNA TGCGCCAGCAGCTTGGCGGCGGGGGGTTTAAATACGCAGTATTTT. It translates to CASSLAAGGLNTQYF.

This clonotype was seen more than once but under ten times. The chain links TRBV20-1 to TRBJ2-3; D gene ambiguous. V lost 6 bases and J lost 1, with 8 bases in between. The CDR3 contains 12 residues. Germline V gene data show CDR1 as DFQATT and CDR2 as SNEGSKA (reference sequence). The CDR3 loop is CSADKRTDTQYF. The CDR3 nucleotides are TGCAGTGCAGACAAGCGCACAGATACGCAGTATTTT.

This chain joins TRBV20-1 and TRBJ2-7, with TRBD1 identical over 8 bases. Germline-derived CDR1 and CDR2 are DFQATT and SNEGSKA (reference sequence). The CDR3 totals 14 residues. With V trimmed by 1 base and J by 7 bases, 9 bases remained unmatched. The CDR3 reads CSARAPDRVREQYF. The DNA of the CDR3 is TGCAGTGCTAGAGCCCCGGACAGGGTAAGGGAGCAGTACTTC.

There are many counts of this clonotype. CDR3 nucleotides: TGTGCCAGCAGCCAGAGGTCGGGGTCGTATAATTCACCCCTCCACTTT. It is translated as CASSQRSGSYNSPLHF. The chain couples TRBV7-8 to TRBJ1-6; D uncertain. The V end lost 5 bases, the J end lost 4 bases, and 15 bases lay between the germline ends. The CDR3 is 16 residues long. CDR1 and CDR2 from the germline V gene are SGHVS and FQNEAQ.

This clonotype was counted only a few times. The chain is built from TRBV7-7 and TRBJ1-1; TRBD1 agrees at 9 bases. The V gene's germline CDR1 is SSHAT and CDR2 FNYEAQ (reference sequence). V lost 5 bases, J lost 7 bases, and 8 bases stayed unmatched. The CDR3 is 14 residues long. The CDR3 protein is CASSPYRGQVEAFF. In DNA, the CDR3 is TGTGCCAGCAGCCCATACAGGGGGCAGGTTGAAGCTTTCTTT.

This clonotype was seen more than once but under ten times. This chain links TRBV13 with TRBJ2-3; D unclear. Deletions cut 3 bases from V and 3 bases from J, with 13 bases between. Germline V gene sequence: CDR1 PRHDT, CDR2 FYEKMQ (reference sequence). The CDR3 has 15 amino acids. The CDR3 DNA reads TGTGCCAGCAGCTTTATATCCAGCGATACAGATACGCAGTATTTT. Translated, it gives CASSFISSDTDTQYF.

The CDR3 nucleotides read TGTGCCAGCAGTCCCGGACAGGGGGGTACGGCTGGGGCCAACGTCCTGACTTTC. Translating gives CASSPGQGGTAGANVLTF. The rearrangement joins TRBV12-3 or TRBV12-4 to TRBJ2-6; 10 nucleotides agree with TRBD1. V lost 5 bases, J lost 2 bases, and 9 bases stayed unmatched. The CDR3 covers 18 residues.

This clonotype has only a few counts. The V gene is TRBV28, the J gene TRBJ2-5, with 7 positions matching TRBD2. Germline CDR1 is MDHEN and CDR2 is SYDVKM. The CDR3 is 16 residues long. The V segment lost 3 bases and the J segment 5 bases; nucleotides outside the gene matches: 12. The DNA of the CDR3 is TGTGCCAGCAGTTTCCAAGCGGGGCTAGGAGGGGAGACCCAGTACTTC. Translated: CASSFQAGLGGETQYF.

The chain is built from TRBV4-3 and TRBJ1-2, with 10 bases lining up with TRBD1. Germline V CDR1 and CDR2: LGHNA, YSLEER. The length of the CDR3 is 13 residues. With V trimmed by 4 bases and J by 8 bases, 4 bases remained unmatched. In nucleotides, the CDR3 is TGCGCCAGCAGCCTATGGACAGGGGGAGGCTACACCTTC. Translation: CASSLWTGGGYTF.

The V gene is TRBV2, the J gene TRBJ2-3; D is undetermined. The length of the CDR3 is 16 residues. The V end was cut by 8 bases, the J end by 2 bases, with 20 bases between. In germline, CDR1 is SNHLY, CDR2 FYNNEI. For the CDR3, the DNA is TGTGCCAGCCGACGCGGCGGATCTTGGGACACAGATACGCAGTATTTT. Translation gives CASRRGGSWDTDTQYF. Using reference TRBV2 and TRBJ2-3 for the parts outside the CDR3, the full variable domain is EPEVTQTPSHQVTQMGQEVILRCVPISNHLYFYWYRQILGQKVEFLVSFYNNEISEKSEIFDDQFSVERPDGSNFTLKIRSTKLEDSAMYFCASRRGGSWDTDTQYFGPGTRLTVL.

The rearrangement joins TRBV7-9 to TRBJ2-5, with TRBD2 matching over 7 bases. The trim removed 4 bases at V and 4 bases at J, leaving 9 bases unmatched. Germline loops: CDR1 SEHNR, CDR2 FQNEAQ (reference sequence). This CDR3 is built from 15 residues. The CDR3 sequence: CASSSAGTGGETQYF. The DNA of the CDR3 is TGTGCCAGCAGCTCAGCGGGGACTGGGGGAGAGACCCAGTACTTC.

This clonotype has ten or more counts. The chain couples TRBV24-1 to TRBJ1-1; D unresolved. Germline loops: CDR1 KGHDR, CDR2 SFDVKD. This CDR3 spans 12 amino acids. The ends were cut back, 3 bases at V and 14 bases at J, with 15 bases in the middle. CDR3 loop: CATSDASEVLFF. For the CDR3, the DNA is TGTGCCACCAGTGATGCCTCGGAAGTCCTATTCTTT.

This clonotype has more than one count but fewer than ten. The V and J genes are TRBV7-9 and TRBJ1-5; D is possibly TRBD1 (5 bases). Trimming pared 5 bases from V and 7 bases from J, leaving 15 bases between. The CDR3 covers 14 residues. The germline V gene has CDR1 SEHNR and CDR2 FQNEAQ (reference sequence). The CDR3 nucleotides are TGTGCCAGCAGCCGCGGGGGGTTAGAACAGCCCCAGCATTTT. It specifies CASSRGGLEQPQHF.

The chain uses TRBV4-1 and TRBJ2-2, with a possible D match to TRBD1 (5 bases). Germline V lookup: CDR1 MGHRA, CDR2 YSYEKL. This CDR3 spans 13 amino acids. The germline V and J ends were trimmed by 1 base and 7 bases, with 7 bases remaining between them. For the CDR3, the DNA is TGCGCCAGCAGCCAAGTCCAGGGCGGGGAGCTGTTTTTT. This encodes CASSQVQGGELFF.

The chain uses TRBV24-1 and TRBJ2-3; no clear D gene. Germline loops: CDR1 KGHDR, CDR2 SFDVKD. Deletions cut 2 bases from V and 0 bases from J, with 5 bases between. The CDR3 spans 14 residues. As DNA, the CDR3 is TGTGCCACCAGTGATTACACTAGCACAGATACGCAGTATTTT. Amino acid sequence: CATSDYTSTDTQYF.

This clonotype was found a few times. The rearrangement links TRBV6-2 or TRBV6-3 to TRBJ1-5; D possibly corresponds to TRBD1 (5 bases). With 2 bases removed from V and 5 bases from J, the gap between germline ends came to 13 bases. The CDR3 consists of 15 residues. In germline, CDR1 is MNHEY, CDR2 SVGEGT. The CDR3 loop is CASSYVGAEHQPQHF. Here the CDR3 DNA reads TGTGCCAGCAGTTACGTAGGGGCAGAACATCAGCCCCAGCATTTT.

This clonotype was recorded a few times. CDR3 amino acids: CASSMRGVGYTF. The CDR3 DNA sequence: TGTGCCAGCAGCATGCGCGGGGTCGGCTACACCTTC. The V and J genes are TRBV7-2 and TRBJ1-2; no clear D. CDR1 and CDR2 (germline): SGHTA, FQGNSA. The V and J ends lost 5 bases and 8 bases respectively, with 12 bases between them. The CDR3 length is 12 residues.